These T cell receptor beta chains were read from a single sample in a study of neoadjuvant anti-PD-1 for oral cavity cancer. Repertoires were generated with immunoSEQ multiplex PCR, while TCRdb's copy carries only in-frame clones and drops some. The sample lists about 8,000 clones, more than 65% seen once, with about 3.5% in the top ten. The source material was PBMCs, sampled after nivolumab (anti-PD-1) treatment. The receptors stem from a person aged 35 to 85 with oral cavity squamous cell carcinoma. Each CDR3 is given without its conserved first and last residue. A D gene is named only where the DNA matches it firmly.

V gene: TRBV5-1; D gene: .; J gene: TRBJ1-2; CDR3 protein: ASSLTDYGYT
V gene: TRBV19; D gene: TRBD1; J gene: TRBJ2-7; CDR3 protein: ASREDRGSRYEQY
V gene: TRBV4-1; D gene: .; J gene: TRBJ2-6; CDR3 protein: ASSQSPGASSGANVLT
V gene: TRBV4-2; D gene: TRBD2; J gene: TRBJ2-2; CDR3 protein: ASSQVTSGGLDLNTGELF
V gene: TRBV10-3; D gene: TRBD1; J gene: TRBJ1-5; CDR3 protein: ATRRGQENNQPQH
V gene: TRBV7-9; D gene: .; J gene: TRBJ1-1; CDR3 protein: ASSLEGRGANTEAF
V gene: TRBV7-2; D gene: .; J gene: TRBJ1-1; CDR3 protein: ASRGAGLEAF
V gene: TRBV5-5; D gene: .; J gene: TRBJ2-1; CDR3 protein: ASSLETGSYNEQF
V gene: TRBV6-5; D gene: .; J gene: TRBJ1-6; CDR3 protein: ASSRVSDSPLH
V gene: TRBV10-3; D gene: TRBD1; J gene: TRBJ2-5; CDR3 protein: AISPGGRRETQY
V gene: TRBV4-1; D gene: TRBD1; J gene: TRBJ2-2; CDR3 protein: ASSQFDRATGELF
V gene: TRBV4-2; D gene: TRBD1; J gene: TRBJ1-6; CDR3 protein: ASSQVRDRDIYSPLH
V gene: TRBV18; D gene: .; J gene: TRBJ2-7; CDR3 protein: ASSLQGVGEQY
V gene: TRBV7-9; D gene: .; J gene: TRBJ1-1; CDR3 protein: ASSLLSGGGAF
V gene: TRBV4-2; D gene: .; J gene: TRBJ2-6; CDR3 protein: ASSQGHTNSGANVLT
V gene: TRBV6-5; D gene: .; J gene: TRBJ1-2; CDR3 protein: ASRDADGYT
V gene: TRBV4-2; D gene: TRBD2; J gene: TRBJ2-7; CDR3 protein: ASSDDGTSGEHHEQY
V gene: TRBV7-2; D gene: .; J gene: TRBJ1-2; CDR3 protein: ASSAYQTGSNYGYT
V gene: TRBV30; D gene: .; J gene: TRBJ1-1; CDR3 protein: AWSVPRIQRMNTEAF
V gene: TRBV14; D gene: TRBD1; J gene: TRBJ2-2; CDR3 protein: ASSQKGQGTGELF
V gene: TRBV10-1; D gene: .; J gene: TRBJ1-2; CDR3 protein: ASSESLRRDYGYT
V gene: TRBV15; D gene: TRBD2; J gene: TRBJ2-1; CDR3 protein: ATRGGYSYNEQF
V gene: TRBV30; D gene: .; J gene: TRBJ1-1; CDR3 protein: AWSKVSRAGEAF
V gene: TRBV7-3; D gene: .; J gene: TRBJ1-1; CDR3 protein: ASSLGSGGEAF
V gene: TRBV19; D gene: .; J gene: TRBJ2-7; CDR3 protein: ASSIGSVGGSYEQY
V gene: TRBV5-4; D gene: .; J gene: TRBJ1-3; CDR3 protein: ASSLNGNTIY
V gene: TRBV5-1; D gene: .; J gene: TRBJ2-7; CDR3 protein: ASSNGAKTYEQY
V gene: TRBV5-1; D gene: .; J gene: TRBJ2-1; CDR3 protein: ASSLGVGPYYNEQF
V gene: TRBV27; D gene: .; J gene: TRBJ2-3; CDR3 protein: ASSFSSWADTQY
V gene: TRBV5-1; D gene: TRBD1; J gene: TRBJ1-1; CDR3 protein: ASSHPDRDLTEAF
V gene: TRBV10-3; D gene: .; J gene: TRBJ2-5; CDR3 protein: AISDGQQETQY
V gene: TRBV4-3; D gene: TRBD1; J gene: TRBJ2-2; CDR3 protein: ASSQVMGQGYPGELF
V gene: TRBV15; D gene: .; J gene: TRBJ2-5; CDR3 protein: ATTGGYETQY
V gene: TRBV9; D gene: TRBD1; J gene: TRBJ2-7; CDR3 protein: ASSPRGGQGSSYEQY
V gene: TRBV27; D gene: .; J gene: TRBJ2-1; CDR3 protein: ASRLQGANNEQF
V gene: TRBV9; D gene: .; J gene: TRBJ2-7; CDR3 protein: ASSGPGSSYEQY
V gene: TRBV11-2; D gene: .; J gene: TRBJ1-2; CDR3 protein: ASSQGDYGYT
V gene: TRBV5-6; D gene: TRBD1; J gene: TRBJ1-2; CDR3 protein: ASSLGDRVNYGYT
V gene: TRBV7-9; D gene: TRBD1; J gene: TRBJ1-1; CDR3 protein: ASSVTGGNTEAF
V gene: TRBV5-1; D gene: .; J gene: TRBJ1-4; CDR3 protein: ASSLWGVDEKLF
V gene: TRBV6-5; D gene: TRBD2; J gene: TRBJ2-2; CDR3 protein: ASRDGGASTGELF
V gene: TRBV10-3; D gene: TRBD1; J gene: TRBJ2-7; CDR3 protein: AINQDREYEQY
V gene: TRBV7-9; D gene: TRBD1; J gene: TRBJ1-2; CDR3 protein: ATDREEPYGYT
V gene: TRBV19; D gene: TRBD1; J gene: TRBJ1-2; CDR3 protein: ASSPYRGPTRLTYGYT
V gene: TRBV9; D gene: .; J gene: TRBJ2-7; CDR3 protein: ASSVGQGISYEQY
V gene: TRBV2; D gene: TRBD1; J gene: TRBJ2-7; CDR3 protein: ASSQFPPGQGDDEQY
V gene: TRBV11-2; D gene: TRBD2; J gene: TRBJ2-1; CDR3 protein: ASSPQSGGNNEQF
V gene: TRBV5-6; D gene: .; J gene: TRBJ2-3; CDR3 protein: ASSPPGETDTQY
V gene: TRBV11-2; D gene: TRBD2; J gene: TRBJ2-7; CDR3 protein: ASSLGVAGYSYEQY
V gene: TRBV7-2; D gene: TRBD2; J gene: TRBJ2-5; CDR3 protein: ASRLAGAGETQY
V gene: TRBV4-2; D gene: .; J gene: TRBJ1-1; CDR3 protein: ASSQEIGQTRTEAF
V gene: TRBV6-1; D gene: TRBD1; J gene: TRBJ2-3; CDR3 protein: ATGTGKDTQY
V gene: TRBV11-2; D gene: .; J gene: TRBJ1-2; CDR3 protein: ASSSEIYGYT
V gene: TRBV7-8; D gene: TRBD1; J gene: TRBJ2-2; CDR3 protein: ASSLRWGQGSDTGELF
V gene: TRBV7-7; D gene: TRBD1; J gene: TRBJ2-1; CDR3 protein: ASSPDRGNEQF
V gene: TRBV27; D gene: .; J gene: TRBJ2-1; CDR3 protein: ASEAPRNNEQF
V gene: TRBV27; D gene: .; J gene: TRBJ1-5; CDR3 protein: ASSSYQGQTYQPQH